This passage covers 14 T cell receptor beta chains from one sample sequenced in a study of neurological immune-mediated disorders. In TCRdb, the 5' RACE reads were re-called with MiXCR into one record per CDR3 protein. The sample has under 35,000 distinct CDR3 sequences; less than 1.6% are singletons. Sequencing input: PBMCs. The receptor set was obtained from a woman aged 25-40 years with multiple sclerosis.

This clonotype has a count of ten or more. The rearrangement uses TRBV2 and TRBJ1-4; D not resolved. This CDR3 contains 15 residues. CDR1 is SNHLY, CDR2 FYNNEI, per germline. V gave up 5 bases and J gave up 3 bases, with 13 bases separating them. The CDR3 DNA sequence: TGTGCCAGCAGTCCTGCGGGGAGTCCTAATGAAAAACTGTTTTTT. Protein: CASSPAGSPNEKLFF.

This clonotype was counted ten times or more. The genes are TRBV12-3 or TRBV12-4 and TRBJ2-7; weak D call: TRBD1 (6 bases). The CDR3 has 13 amino acids. Deletions cut 5 bases from V and 6 bases from J, with 14 bases between. The CDR3 DNA follows: TGTGCCAGCAGTCTAGAGGACAGCGGCGAGCAGTACTTC. Translation gives CASSLEDSGEQYF.

This clonotype was detected ten times or more. The chain has TRBV14 and TRBJ2-2; TRBD2 might be the D (6 bases). Germline CDR1 and CDR2: SGHDN and FVKESK. The CDR3 spans 18 residues. The germline V and J ends were trimmed by 4 bases and 1 base, with 19 bases remaining between them. CDR3 sequence: CASSRRSGGVVNTGELFF. CDR3 nucleotides: TGTGCCAGCAGCCGACGTTCGGGCGGGGTAGTGAACACCGGGGAGCTGTTTTTT. The whole variable domain, filled in from reference TRBV14 and TRBJ2-2, reads EAGVTQFPSHSVIEKGQTVTLRCDPISGHDNLYWYRRVMGKEIKFLLHFVKESKQDESGMPNNRFLAERTGGTYSTLKVQPAELEDSGVYFCASSRRSGGVVNTGELFFGEGSRLTVL.

This clonotype was observed at least ten times. The chain employs TRBV7-9 and TRBJ1-5; no clear D. The V gene lost 0 bases and the J gene lost 4 bases, with 7 bases spanning the gap. Per germline, CDR1 SEHNR and CDR2 FQNEAQ (reference sequence). The CDR3 runs to 14 residues. The CDR3 DNA is TGTGCCAGCAGCTTAGCATCGGGGAATCAGCCCCAGCATTTT. It is translated as CASSLASGNQPQHF.

In this sample, this clonotype turned up many times. This chain links TRBV6-6 with TRBJ2-7; no definite D call. Germline CDR1 MNHNY, CDR2 SVGAGI (reference sequence). The CDR3 runs 14 residues. The V and J ends lost 7 bases and 1 base respectively, with 14 bases between them. As DNA, the CDR3 is TGTGCCAGCATAGGAACGCGCGCTTCCTACGAGCAGTACTTC. It translates to CASIGTRASYEQYF.

This clonotype was counted ten times or more. The chain uses TRBV6-5 and TRBJ1-2; possibly TRBD1 for D (5 bases). Germline values: CDR1 MNHEY, CDR2 SVGAGI. There are 14 residues in the CDR3. Trimming shortened V by 6 bases and J by 5 bases, and 16 bases separated the two germline ends. This CDR3 reads CASSRQTSRYGYTF. The DNA of the CDR3 is TGTGCCAGCAGCCGACAGACCTCAAGATATGGCTACACCTTC.

This clonotype was detected many times. CDR3 in amino acids: CASSLGTGAYEQYF. CDR3 sequence (DNA): TGTGCCAGCAGCTTAGGAACCGGGGCCTACGAGCAGTACTTC. The genes are TRBV7-7 and TRBJ2-7; TRBD2 might be the D (5 bases). The ends were cut back, 1 base at V and 2 bases at J, with 9 bases in the middle. The length of the CDR3 is 14 residues. CDR1 is SSHAT, CDR2 FNYEAQ, per germline (reference sequence).

Ten or more counts support this clonotype. The chain links TRBV5-1 to TRBJ2-2, with unresolved D. The V end was cut by 1 base, the J end by 5 bases, with 6 bases between. From germline, CDR1 is SGHRS and CDR2 YFSETQ. CDR3 length equals 13 residues. CDR3 region: CASSLTVTGELFF. The CDR3, as DNA: TGCGCCAGCAGCTTGACGGTTACCGGGGAGCTGTTTTTT.

This clonotype has ten or more counts. The chain recombines TRBV20-1 with TRBJ2-2; TRBD1 agrees at 9 bases. Trimming removed 3 bases from V and 7 bases from J; junction bases left unmatched: 3. Looked up from germline, CDR1 is DFQATT and CDR2 is SNEGSKA (reference sequence). This CDR3 has 13 amino acids. This CDR3 is CSARTGGDGELFF. CDR3 bases: TGCAGTGCTAGGACAGGGGGGGACGGGGAGCTGTTTTTT.

This clonotype was found many times. The V call is TRBV6-5, the J call TRBJ1-2; D remains unclear. This CDR3 contains 14 residues. The germline V and J ends were trimmed by 0 bases and 4 bases, with 9 bases remaining between them. Germline V gene data show CDR1 as MNHEY and CDR2 as SVGAGI. The CDR3 nucleotides are TGTGCCAGCAGTTACTCTGGCAACAGCTATGGCTACACCTTC. This sequence encodes CASSYSGNSYGYTF.

This clonotype was found many times. V usage is TRBV7-2 and J usage is TRBJ1-2, with TRBD1 identical over 7 bases. Looked up from germline, CDR1 is SGHTA and CDR2 is FQGNSA. The CDR3 runs 15 residues. Germline trimming cut 1 base from V and 4 bases from J; bases unmatched to any gene: 6. The CDR3 DNA is TGTGCCAGCAGCTTAGAGAGGGGGCAGGGCTATGGCTACACCTTC. This encodes CASSLERGQGYGYTF.

This clonotype has at least ten counts. V and J are TRBV27 and TRBJ1-1; unclear D gene. The length of the CDR3 is 13 residues. CDR1 and CDR2 (germline): MNHEY, SMNVEV (reference sequence). V was clipped by 3 bases and J by 1 base, with 6 bases between them. The CDR3 nucleotides are TGTGCCAGCAGTTTGAGGGAGAACACTGAAGCTTTCTTT. Protein sequence: CASSLRENTEAFF.

There are many counts of this clonotype. The chain is built from TRBV29-1 and TRBJ2-3; the match to TRBD1 covers 11 bases. There are 14 residues in the CDR3. The V gene end was trimmed by 8 bases and the J gene end by 3 bases; junction bases not matched to a gene: 7. Germline V gene data show CDR1 as SQVTM and CDR2 as ANQGSEA. The CDR3 spells CSSRTGGGTDTQYF. CDR3 DNA: TGCAGCTCTCGGACAGGGGGCGGAACAGATACGCAGTATTTT.

Many counts were recorded for this clonotype. The gene calls are TRBV3-1 and TRBJ2-1, with D perhaps TRBD2 (6 bases). The CDR3 is 14 residues long. CDR1 is LGHDT and CDR2 is YNNKEL in the germline V gene (reference sequence). V gave up 2 bases and J gave up 9 bases, with 14 bases separating them. CDR3 DNA sequence: TGTGCCAGCAGCCAAATTGGAGGGGTCGGTGAGCAGTTCTTC. Amino acid sequence: CASSQIGGVGEQFF.